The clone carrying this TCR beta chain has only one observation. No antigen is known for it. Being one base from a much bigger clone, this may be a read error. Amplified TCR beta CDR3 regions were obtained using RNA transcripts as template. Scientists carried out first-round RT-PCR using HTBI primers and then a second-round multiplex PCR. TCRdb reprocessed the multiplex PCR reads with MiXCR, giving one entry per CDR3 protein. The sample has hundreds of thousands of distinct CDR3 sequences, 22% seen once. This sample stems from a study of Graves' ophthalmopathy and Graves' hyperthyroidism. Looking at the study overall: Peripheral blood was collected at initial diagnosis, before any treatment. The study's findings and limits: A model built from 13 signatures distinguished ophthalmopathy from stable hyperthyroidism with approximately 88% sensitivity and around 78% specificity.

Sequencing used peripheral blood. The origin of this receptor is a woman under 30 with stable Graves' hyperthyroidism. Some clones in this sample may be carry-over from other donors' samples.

CDR3 DNA sequence: TGTGCCAGCAGCTTAGAACAGGGGACGAACACCGGGGAGCTGTTTTTT. Translating it yields CASSLEQGTNTGELFF. This chain joins TRBV7-6 and TRBJ2-2; TRBD1 aligns across 7 bases. Germline V lookup: CDR1 SGHVS, CDR2 FNYEAQ. Trimming removed 1 base from V and 0 bases from J; junction bases left unmatched: 2. The CDR3 runs 16 residues. Looking up the rest from reference TRBV7-6 and TRBJ2-2 gives the full variable domain: GAGVSQSPRYKVTKRGQDVALRCDPISGHVSLYWYRQALGQGPEFLTYFNYEAQQDKSGLPNDRFSAERPEGSISTLTIQRTEQRDSAMYRCASSLEQGTNTGELFFGEGSRLTVL.